This record covers a single T cell receptor (beta chain). This clonotype was observed at least ten times. Its antigen has not been determined. No clone much larger than this one lies a single base away; base qualities are absent. The treatment or condition label of this sample denotes: allogeneic hematopoietic cell transplantation with graft depleted of TCRalphabeta T cells and CD19 B cells. The transplant recipients were children given TCRalphabeta/CD19-depleted allogeneic hematopoietic cell grafts. This sample stems from a study of T-cell reconstitution after alpha-beta-depleted transplantation in children (dated by TCRdb to between 2015 and 2016). With regard to the full study: The study quantitatively tracked T-cell immune reconstitution after TCRalphabeta/CD19-depleted allogeneic hematopoietic cell transplantation in children using TCR repertoire profiling.

The method was PCR. The sample was run on an Illumina HiSeq 2500. TCR library preparation used molecular barcoding, with unique molecular identifiers applied to normalize quantification of the TCRbeta repertoire. TCRdb reran the public reads through fastp at Q25 and MiXCR, keeping productive beta chains. CDR3 protein sequences are deduplicated, and each keeps its most common genes and DNA. In this sample the table shows 200,000 or so distinct CDR3 sequences, roughly 7% of which occur a single time. Jointly, the top ten make up more than 5.5% of the sample. General study outcomes and caveats: Over subsequent months, a decline in hyperexpanded clone frequencies was noted, and after one year, T-cell counts and TCRbeta diversity were mostly ascribed to newly produced T cells. The apparently early alphabetaT-cell count recovery about two months after transplant was reportedly dependent on only several hundred rapidly expanded clones derived from non-depleted graft cells. In some patients, the high TCRbeta diversity seen at day 60 was put down to recipient T cells and intrathymic progenitors that had survived conditioning.

The receptor was isolated from a boy aged 2 to 10 with acute lymphoblastic leukemia, due to receive a stem cell transplant. The sample consisted of PBMCs, taken before TCRalphabeta/CD19-depleted stem cell transplant.

The nucleotides are TGTGCCAGCAGCCGACTAGCGGTACGGGGAGAGACCCAGTACTTC. This gives the protein CASSRLAVRGETQYF. The chain is made from TRBV27 and TRBJ2-5; TRBD2 fits 9 bases in the junction. Including the terminal cysteine and phenylalanine, the CDR3 comprises 15 residues. Only the CDR3 DNA is retained, 45 bases long and in frame from the first base. Via the germline V gene (reference sequence), CDR1 is MNHEY and CDR2 SMNVEV. Trimming takes 6 bases off V and 4 bases off J; junction bases not matched to a gene: 9.